This TCR beta chain stems from a study of cytomegalovirus exposure and HLA in healthy donors. Overall study findings and caveats: Being productive about 87% or about 30% of the time was typical of most TCR beta V segments in an earlier analysis.

Regarding this clone: Its antigen is as yet unknown.

Healthy donors of bone marrow made up the group. The PCR had 60 Vbeta and 13 Jbeta primers. Clones were read by immunoSEQ multiplex PCR, and TCRdb kept only the in-frame ones, dropping some. In the table there are about 130,000 clones, about 8.9% of which are singletons. This CDR3 comprises 17 residues. Germline values: CDR1 MNHEY, CDR2 SMNVEV (reference sequence). The V segment lost 1 base and the J segment 7 bases; nucleotides outside the gene matches: 13. The sequence derives from a middle-aged man in good health and CMV-seronegative. The sample comprised PBMCs. The chain carries TRBV27 and TRBJ2-7; TRBD2 agrees at 10 bases. The CDR3 coding sequence is TGTGCCAGCAGTTTATACCCTAGCGGGAGATACAGGGCGGAGCAGTACTTC. Translation gives CASSLYPSGRYRAEQYF.